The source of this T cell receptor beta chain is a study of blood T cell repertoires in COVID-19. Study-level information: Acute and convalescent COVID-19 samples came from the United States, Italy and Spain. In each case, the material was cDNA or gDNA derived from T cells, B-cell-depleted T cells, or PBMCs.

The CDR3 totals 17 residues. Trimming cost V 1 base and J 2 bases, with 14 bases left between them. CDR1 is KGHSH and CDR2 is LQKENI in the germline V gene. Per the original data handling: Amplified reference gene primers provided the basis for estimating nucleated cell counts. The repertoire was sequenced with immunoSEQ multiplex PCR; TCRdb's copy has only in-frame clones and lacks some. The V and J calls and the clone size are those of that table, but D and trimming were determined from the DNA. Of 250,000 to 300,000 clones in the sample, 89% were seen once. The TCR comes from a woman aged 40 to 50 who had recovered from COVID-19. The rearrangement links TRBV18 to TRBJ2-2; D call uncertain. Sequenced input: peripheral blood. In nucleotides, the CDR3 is TGTGCCAGCTCACCACGTGTCCAGAACCTTAACACCGGGGAGCTGTTTTTT. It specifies CASSPRVQNLNTGELFF.